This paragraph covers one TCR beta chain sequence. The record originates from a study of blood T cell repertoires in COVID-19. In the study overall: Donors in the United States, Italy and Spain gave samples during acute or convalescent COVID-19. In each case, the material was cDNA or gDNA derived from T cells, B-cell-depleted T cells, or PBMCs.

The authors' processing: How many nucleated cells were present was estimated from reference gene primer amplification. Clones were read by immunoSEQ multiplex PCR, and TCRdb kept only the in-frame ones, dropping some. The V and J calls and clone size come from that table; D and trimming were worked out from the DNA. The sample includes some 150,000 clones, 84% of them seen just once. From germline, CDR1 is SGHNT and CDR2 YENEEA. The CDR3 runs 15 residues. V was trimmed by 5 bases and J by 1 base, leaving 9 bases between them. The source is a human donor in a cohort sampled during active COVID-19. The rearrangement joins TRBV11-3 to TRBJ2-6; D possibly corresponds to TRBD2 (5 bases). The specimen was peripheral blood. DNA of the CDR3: TGTGCCAGCAGCCTGGGGAGTTCTGGGGCCAACGTCCTGACTTTC. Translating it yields CASSLGSSGANVLTF.